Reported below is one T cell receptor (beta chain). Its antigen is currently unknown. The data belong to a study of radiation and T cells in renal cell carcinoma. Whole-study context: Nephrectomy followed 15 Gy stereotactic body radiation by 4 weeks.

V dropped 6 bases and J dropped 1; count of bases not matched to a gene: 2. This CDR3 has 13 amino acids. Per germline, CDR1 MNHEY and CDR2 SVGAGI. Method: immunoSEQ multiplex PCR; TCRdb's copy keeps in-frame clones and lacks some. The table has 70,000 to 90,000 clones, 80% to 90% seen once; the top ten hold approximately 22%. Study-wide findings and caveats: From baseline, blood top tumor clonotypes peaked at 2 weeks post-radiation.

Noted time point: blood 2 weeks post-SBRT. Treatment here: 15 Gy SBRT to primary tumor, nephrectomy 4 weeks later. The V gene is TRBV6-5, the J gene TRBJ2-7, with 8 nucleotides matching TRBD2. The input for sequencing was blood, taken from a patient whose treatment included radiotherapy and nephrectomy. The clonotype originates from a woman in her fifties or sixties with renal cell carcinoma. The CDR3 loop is CASRREASYEQYF. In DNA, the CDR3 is TGTGCCAGCAGGCGGGAGGCTTCCTACGAGCAGTACTTC.